Each of the 13 T cell receptor beta chains below was sequenced from the same sample in a study of blood T cell repertoires in COVID-19. The method was immunoSEQ multiplex PCR; TCRdb's version includes in-frame clones alone and lacks a portion of them. The table records tens of thousands of clones, approximately 85% of them present only once. Source material: peripheral blood. These receptors all come from a human donor in a cohort sampled during active COVID-19.

The chain recombines TRBV11-2 with TRBJ2-1; 9 bases match TRBD2. Looked up from germline, CDR1 is SGHAT and CDR2 is FQNNGV. This CDR3 region has 16 residues. Trimming at V came to 5 bases and at J to 0 bases, leaving 5 bases not matched to a gene. CDR3 sequence reads: CASSLRLADSYNEQFF. CDR3 DNA: TGTGCCAGCAGCCTGAGACTAGCGGACTCCTACAATGAGCAGTTCTTC.

The chain uses TRBV10-3 and TRBJ2-4, with 10 nucleotides matching TRBD2. This CDR3 spans 16 amino acids. Losses at the gene ends were 6 bases for V and 5 bases for J; bases not matched to a gene: 10. CDR1 is ENHRY, CDR2 SYGVKD, per germline. The CDR3 sequence: CAISGREGLAENIQYF. For the CDR3, the DNA is TGTGCCATCAGCGGAAGGGAAGGACTAGCGGAAAACATTCAGTACTTC.

The chain links TRBV10-3 to TRBJ1-1; D gene ambiguous. The germline V gene has CDR1 ENHRY and CDR2 SYGVKD. Trimming removed 0 bases at V and 6 bases at J, with 11 bases between. The CDR3 covers 14 residues. DNA for the CDR3: TGTGCCATCAGTGAGTCTGGGGAGGAGGCTGAAGCTTTCTTT. The encoded protein is CAISESGEEAEAFF.

This clone was picked up one time. CDR3 coding DNA: TGTGCCAGCAGCCGCCGCGTGGGCGGGAGGGCTGAGACCCAGTACTTC. It specifies CASSRRVGGRAETQYF. The rearrangement uses TRBV3-1 (or the pseudogene TRBV3-2) and TRBJ2-5; 9 bases align to TRBD2. The J segment lost 5 bases and the V segment lost 4 bases, leaving 11 bases of the junction unmatched. This CDR3 contains 16 residues. Germline V gene lookup returns CDR1 LGHDT and CDR2 YNNKEL (reference sequence).

The chain carries TRBV7-9 and TRBJ1-3; unclear D gene. Germline CDR1 reads SEHNR; CDR2 reads FQNEAQ (reference sequence). This CDR3 contains 16 residues. V lost 0 bases, J lost 4 bases, and 13 bases lay in between. CDR3 in DNA: TGTGCCAGCAGCTTAGCTGGTGGCTCTAGAGGAAACACCATATATTTT. Residues: CASSLAGGSRGNTIYF.

In this sample, this clone turned up once. The V gene is TRBV6-1, the J gene TRBJ2-5; 7 nucleotides match TRBD1. The CDR3 consists of 17 residues. In germline, CDR1 is MNHNS, CDR2 SASEGT. The junction had 15 bases not matched to a gene; V was cut back by 3 bases and J by 5 bases. This CDR3 reads CASSEGVSSGQRETQYF. The CDR3, as DNA: TGTGCCAGCAGTGAGGGGGTCTCCTCGGGACAGCGGGAGACCCAGTACTTC.

The sample holds a few counts of this clone. V usage is TRBV7-2 and J usage is TRBJ2-1; D may be TRBD2 (7 bases). Germline loops: CDR1 SGHTA, CDR2 FQGNSA. The CDR3 has 15 residues. V lost 5 bases, J lost 3 bases, and 14 bases lay in between. The CDR3 region has the DNA TGTGCCAGCAGCCCGGTGGGAGGGGGCTACAATGAGCAGTTCTTC. Translated, it gives CASSPVGGGYNEQFF.

The chain has TRBV7-2 and TRBJ2-1; possible D gene TRBD2, 5 bases. Trimming removed 4 bases from V and 3 bases from J, with 10 bases in between. This CDR3 has 14 residues. Germline lookup yields CDR1 SGHTA and CDR2 FQGNSA. The CDR3 DNA reads as TGTGCCAGCAGCTCGGTCGGGGTCTACAATGAGCAGTTCTTC. It is translated as CASSSVGVYNEQFF. Full variable domain (outside the CDR3, taken from reference TRBV7-2 and TRBJ2-1): GAGVSQSPSNKVTEKGKDVELRCDPISGHTALYWYRQSLGQGLEFLIYFQGNSAPDKSGLPSDRFSAERTGGSVSTLTIQRTQQEDSAVYLCASSSVGVYNEQFFGPGTRLTVL.

The chain joins TRBV24-1 to TRBJ1-1; tentatively, D is TRBD1 (5 bases). Deletions cut 7 bases from V and 2 bases from J, with 16 bases between. The CDR3 extends over 15 amino acids. Germline V CDR1 and CDR2: KGHDR, SFDVKD. In DNA, the CDR3 is TGTGCCACCAGGCACTCCGGGGGGTTTAACACTGAAGCTTTCTTT. It codes for CATRHSGGFNTEAFF.

The V gene is TRBV29-1, the J gene TRBJ2-2; the match to TRBD2 covers 10 bases. This CDR3 is built from 15 residues. CDR1 and CDR2 from the germline V gene are SQVTM and ANQGSEA. With 3 bases clipped from V and 3 bases from J, the junction kept 4 bases outside the gene matches. DNA for the CDR3: TGCAGCGTTGATGTAGCGGGAGGCGACACCGGGGAGCTGTTTTTT. This translates into CSVDVAGGDTGELFF.

The gene calls are TRBV7-8 and TRBJ1-2; 9 bases map to TRBD1. The J segment lost 5 bases and the V segment lost 0 bases, leaving 10 bases of the junction unmatched. The length of the CDR3 is 17 residues. Germline values: CDR1 SGHVS, CDR2 FQNEAQ. CDR3 coding DNA: TGTGCCAGCAGCTTAGCCGGGACAGGGATGTCAAAGTATGGCTACACCTTC. Encoded protein: CASSLAGTGMSKYGYTF.

The rearrangement uses TRBV5-1 and TRBJ2-3, with 15 bases matching TRBD2. CDR3 length: 23 amino acids. Germline CDR1 reads SGHRS; CDR2 reads YFSETQ. After removal of 5 bases from V and 4 bases from J, the junction contained 26 bases not matched to a gene. CDR3 DNA: TGCGCCAGCAGTCCCCGGACAGGGATGGGGACTAGCGGGAGGACCACCCGACCAGATACGCAGTATTTT. Amino acids: CASSPRTGMGTSGRTTRPDTQYF.

The chain employs TRBV27 and TRBJ1-4; TRBD1 matches at 10 bases. Germline CDR1 MNHEY, CDR2 SMNVEV (reference sequence). The V and J ends lost 6 bases and 8 bases, in that order; junction bases with no gene match: 6. The CDR3 loop spans 14 amino acids. CDR3 in amino acids: CASRLTGGLEKLFF. CDR3 coding DNA: TGTGCCAGCAGGCTGACAGGGGGCTTGGAAAAACTGTTTTTT.